The next 25 T cell receptor beta chains were all read from a single sample in a study of Ad26.COV2.S vaccination and SARS-CoV-2 variants. Treatment given: around 19 received Ad26.COV2.S at low or high dose, single or two shots; roughly five received placebo; per-sample allocation not given. Samples came from day 63 after the first vaccine or placebo injection. Libraries were prepared by immunoSEQ multiplex PCR; TCRdb keeps only in-frame clonotypes and omits some of them. Here the sample spans around 350,000 clones, approximately 84% being singletons. Sequenced material: peripheral blood, taken in a trial of Ad26.COV2.S vaccine versus placebo. The receptors were gathered from a person aged 18-65 years who received the Ad26.COV2.S COVID-19 vaccine or a placebo.

This chain links TRBV5-1 with TRBJ2-2; D not resolved. Trimming stripped 0 bases from V and 3 bases from J, with 3 bases between. The CDR3 has 13 residues. Germline loops: CDR1 SGHRS, CDR2 YFSETQ. CDR3 sequence (DNA): TGCGCCAGCAGCTTGGGGTACACCGGGGAGCTGTTTTTT. Residues: CASSLGYTGELFF.

The chain is built from TRBV5-6 and TRBJ2-1; D gene ambiguous. Trimming cost V 1 base and J 7 bases, with 6 bases left between them. Germline CDR1 SGHDT, CDR2 YYEEEE. The CDR3 contains 12 residues. The CDR3 bases are TGTGCCAGCAGCTTGAATTGGAATGAGCAGTTCTTC. Its protein is CASSLNWNEQFF.

V is TRBV19 and J is TRBJ2-1; D is undetermined. The CDR3 contains 15 residues. V gave up 1 base and J gave up 3 bases, with 10 bases separating them. Per germline, CDR1 LNHDA and CDR2 SQIVND (reference sequence). The CDR3: CASSIGAAIYNEQFF. For the CDR3, the DNA is TGTGCCAGTAGTATAGGGGCGGCAATCTACAATGAGCAGTTCTTC.

In DNA, the CDR3 is TGCGCCAGCAGCTTGGCTTCCGGGGCCTACGAGCAGTACTTC. This translates into CASSLASGAYEQYF. The chain recombines TRBV5-1 with TRBJ2-7; weak D call: TRBD2 (5 bases). Trimming shortened V by 0 bases and J by 2 bases, and 9 bases separated the two germline ends. CDR1 is SGHRS and CDR2 is YFSETQ in the germline V gene. This CDR3 is built from 14 residues. Looking up the rest from reference TRBV5-1 and TRBJ2-7 gives the full variable domain: KAGVTQTPRYLIKTRGQQVTLSCSPISGHRSVSWYQQTPGQGLQFLFEYFSETQRNKGNFPGRFSGRQFSNSRSEMNVSTLELGDSALYLCASSLASGAYEQYFGPGTRLTVT.

The chain is built from TRBV10-2 and TRBJ2-1; 12 positions agree with TRBD2. Trimming took 2 bases from V and 3 from J; bases not matched to a gene: 2. The CDR3 runs 16 residues. Germline assignment: CDR1 WSHSY and CDR2 SAAADI. This chain's CDR3 is CASSEPGLAGYNEQFF. The CDR3 DNA is TGCGCCAGCAGTGAGCCGGGACTAGCGGGCTACAATGAGCAGTTCTTC.

This clone turned up a few times. The V and J genes are TRBV5-1 and TRBJ1-6; 9 bases map to TRBD1. The germline gives CDR1 SGHRS, CDR2 YFSETQ. This CDR3 is built from 14 residues. V lost 4 bases and J lost 10; bases outside the gene matches: 6. The CDR3 bases are TGCGCCAGCAGCAGGGACAGGGTGAACTCACCCCTCCACTTT. This encodes CASSRDRVNSPLHF. Full variable domain (rest looked up from reference TRBV5-1 and TRBJ1-6): KAGVTQTPRYLIKTRGQQVTLSCSPISGHRSVSWYQQTPGQGLQFLFEYFSETQRNKGNFPGRFSGRQFSNSRSEMNVSTLELGDSALYLCASSRDRVNSPLHFGNGTRLTVT.

The J gene is TRBJ1-1, the V gene TRBV30, with D possibly TRBD1 on 5 matching bases. The CDR3 consists of 12 residues. Germline V gene data show CDR1 as GTSNPN and CDR2 as SVGIG (reference sequence). V gave up 2 bases and J gave up 6 bases, with 10 bases separating them. The chain's CDR3 is CAWSQGRAEAFF. CDR3 in DNA: TGTGCCTGGAGTCAGGGACGCGCTGAAGCTTTCTTT.

The chain carries TRBV29-1 and TRBJ2-6; 9 positions match TRBD1. Unmatched junction bases numbered 7, after V lost 6 bases and J lost 4 bases. CDR3 size: 15 residues. Germline CDR1 is SQVTM and CDR2 is ANQGSEA. Here the CDR3 reads CSVVHRGLGANVLTF. CDR3 sequence (DNA): TGCAGCGTCGTACACAGGGGGCTCGGGGCCAACGTCCTGACTTTC.

The V and J genes are TRBV4-3 and TRBJ2-5; D is uncertain. Per germline, CDR1 LGHNA and CDR2 YSLEER. CDR3 size: 16 residues. The V gene lost 1 base and the J gene lost 4 bases, with 16 bases spanning the gap. The DNA for the CDR3 is TGCGCCAGCAGCCAAGGGGGAACCATGGATCGAGAGACCCAGTACTTC. Translated: CASSQGGTMDRETQYF.

The CDR3 coding sequence is TGTGCCGGTCGTAGGGACAGTAGCTCCTACGAGCAGTACTTC. Its translation is CAGRRDSSSYEQYF. This chain links TRBV2 with TRBJ2-7; 7 positions agree with TRBD1. CDR3 length: 14 residues. Losses at the gene ends were 11 bases for V and 0 bases for J; bases not matched to a gene: 10. Germline lookup yields CDR1 SNHLY and CDR2 FYNNEI.

This clone was counted a single time. The genes are TRBV16 and TRBJ1-4, with D uncertain. The CDR3 has 14 residues. Germline V CDR1 and CDR2: KGHSY, FQNENV. V dropped 2 bases and J dropped 5 bases, with 9 bases sitting between them. The CDR3 DNA follows: TGTGCCAGCAGCCAAGTGGCGGGGAATGAAAAACTGTTTTTT. This gives the protein CASSQVAGNEKLFF.

The chain employs TRBV7-9 and TRBJ2-1, with D tentatively TRBD1 (5 bases). Trimming removed 5 bases from V and 5 bases from J, with 10 bases in between. Germline values: CDR1 SEHNR, CDR2 FQNEAQ (reference sequence). There are 13 residues in the CDR3. CDR3 nucleotide sequence: TGTGCCAGCAGCCTACAGGTGAACAATGAGCAGTTCTTC. Encoded protein: CASSLQVNNEQFF.

J is TRBJ2-7 and V is TRBV30, with TRBD2 matching over 11 bases. The CDR3 is 14 amino acids. Germline V gene data show CDR1 as GTSNPN and CDR2 as SVGIG (reference sequence). V dropped 4 bases and J dropped 2; count of bases not matched to a gene: 4. CDR3 in DNA: TGTGCCTGGACTCCGGGACTAGCGGCCTACGAGCAGTACTTC. It is translated as CAWTPGLAAYEQYF.

This rearrangement joins TRBV7-2 to TRBJ2-5; either TRBD1 or TRBD2 may fit D (5 bases each). This CDR3 contains 17 residues. Germline CDR1 reads SGHTA; CDR2 reads FQGNSA. Between the trimmed V and J ends, which lost 4 bases and 1 base, there was a span of 19 bases. CDR3 bases: TGTGCCAGCAGCTCCCCGTCAGGGACGACCCCCCAAGAGACCCAGTACTTC. Translation gives CASSSPSGTTPQETQYF.

The chain couples TRBV5-1 to TRBJ2-5; D is unresolved. Trimming shortened V by 4 bases and J by 5 bases, and 21 bases separated the two germline ends. The CDR3 spans 16 residues. The germline CDR1 and CDR2 sequences are SGHRS and YFSETQ. DNA for the CDR3: TGCGCCAGCAGCCAGGCCATCGGCCTCCCGGTGGAGACCCAGTACTTC. It translates to CASSQAIGLPVETQYF. The full variable domain, rest sourced from reference TRBV5-1 and TRBJ2-5, is KAGVTQTPRYLIKTRGQQVTLSCSPISGHRSVSWYQQTPGQGLQFLFEYFSETQRNKGNFPGRFSGRQFSNSRSEMNVSTLELGDSALYLCASSQAIGLPVETQYFGPGTRLLVL.

The chain has TRBV7-2 and TRBJ2-5, with 7 bases matching TRBD2. The CDR3 covers 14 residues. The germline gives CDR1 SGHTA, CDR2 FQGNSA. The V and J ends lost 9 bases and 5 bases, in that order; junction bases with no gene match: 12. The CDR3 nucleotides are TGTGCCAGGCGCGGCGGGGGAGGAGGGGAGACCCAGTACTTC. Protein product: CARRGGGGGETQYF.

The genes are TRBV4-1 and TRBJ2-1, with 7 bases fitting TRBD1. CDR3 length: 14 amino acids. Germline CDR1 reads MGHRA; CDR2 reads YSYEKL. After removal of 3 bases from V and 6 bases from J, the junction contained 5 bases not matched to a gene. The CDR3 protein is CASSQRGQRNEQFF. CDR3 DNA sequence: TGCGCCAGCAGCCAGAGGGGGCAGCGCAATGAGCAGTTCTTC.

V is TRBV5-1 and J is TRBJ2-5, with TRBD1 matching over 9 bases. CDR3 length: 16 amino acids. Per the germline V gene, CDR1 is SGHRS and CDR2 is YFSETQ. V lost 0 bases to trimming and J lost 5 bases; unmatched junction nucleotides: 8. CDR3 protein: CASSLDGTGREETQYF. The CDR3 nucleotides read TGCGCCAGCAGCTTGGATGGGACAGGGAGGGAGGAGACCCAGTACTTC.

The V call is TRBV11-2, the J call TRBJ2-1; D gene ambiguous. V was trimmed by 8 bases and J by 9 bases, leaving 14 bases between them. This CDR3 has 12 residues. CDR1 is SGHAT and CDR2 is FQNNGV in the germline V gene. The CDR3 DNA follows: TGTGCCAGCCGAAATTCCCCCCCTGAGCAGTTCTTC. Translating it yields CASRNSPPEQFF.

This chain joins TRBV6-5 and TRBJ2-7, with a tentative D call TRBD1 (8 bases). Looked up from germline, CDR1 is MNHEY and CDR2 is SVGAGI. The ends were cut back, 2 bases at V and 5 bases at J, with 16 bases in the middle. This CDR3 has 15 amino acids. CDR3 DNA sequence: TGTGCCAGCAGTTACCCACAGGGGGGGAAGGACGAGCAGTACTTC. Its protein is CASSYPQGGKDEQYF.

The chain employs TRBV6-5 and TRBJ2-5, with no clear D. CDR1 is MNHEY and CDR2 is SVGAGI in the germline V gene. Trimming left V 5 bases short and J 5 bases short, with 12 bases between. The CDR3 consists of 13 residues. The DNA of the CDR3 is TGTGCCAGCAGTATAGTTGTGTGGGAGACCCAGTACTTC. It codes for CASSIVVWETQYF.

The chain joins TRBV6-4 to TRBJ1-2; D perhaps matches TRBD1 (5 bases). V lost 2 bases, J lost 3 bases, and 13 bases lay in between. The CDR3 length is 15 residues. The germline V gene has CDR1 MRHNA and CDR2 SNTAGT. CDR3 sequence: CASSDGGVEDYGYTF. DNA for the CDR3: TGTGCCAGCAGTGACGGGGGGGTTGAGGACTATGGCTACACCTTC.

The chain carries TRBV25-1 and TRBJ2-1; D not resolved. Trimming stripped 8 bases from V and 3 bases from J, with 11 bases between. This CDR3 is 13 amino acids long. CDR1 is MGHDK and CDR2 is SYGVNS in the germline V gene. The CDR3 region is CASSDEYYNEQFF. CDR3 bases: TGTGCCAGCTCTGACGAATACTACAATGAGCAGTTCTTC.

This chain connects TRBV25-1 to TRBJ2-7; perhaps D is TRBD1 or TRBD2 (6 bases each). V dropped 7 bases and J dropped 7 bases, with 11 bases sitting between them. CDR3 size: 11 residues. Germline-derived CDR1 and CDR2 are MGHDK and SYGVNS. In DNA form, the CDR3 reads TGTGCCAGCACCGAGGGGGGAGAGCAGTACTTC. Residues: CASTEGGEQYF.

The chain uses TRBV2 and TRBJ2-1; no reliable D call. V lost 3 bases and J 5 bases, leaving 11 bases between the germline ends. CDR1 SNHLY and CDR2 FYNNEI come from the germline V gene. The CDR3 is 14 amino acids. This chain's CDR3 is CASSDGRIHNEQFF. In DNA form, the CDR3 reads TGTGCCAGCAGTGACGGTAGGATTCACAATGAGCAGTTCTTC.